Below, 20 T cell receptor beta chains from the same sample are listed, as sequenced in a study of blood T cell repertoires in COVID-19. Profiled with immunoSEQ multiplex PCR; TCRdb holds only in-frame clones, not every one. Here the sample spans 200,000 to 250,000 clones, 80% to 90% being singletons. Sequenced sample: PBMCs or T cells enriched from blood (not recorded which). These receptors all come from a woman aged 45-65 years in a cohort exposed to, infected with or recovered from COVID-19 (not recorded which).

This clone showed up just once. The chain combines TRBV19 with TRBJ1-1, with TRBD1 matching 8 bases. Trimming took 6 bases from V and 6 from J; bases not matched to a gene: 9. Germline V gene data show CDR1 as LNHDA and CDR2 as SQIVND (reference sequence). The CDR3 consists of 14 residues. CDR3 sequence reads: CASRLLRQGSEAFF. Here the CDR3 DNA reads TGTGCCAGTAGACTCCTGAGACAGGGGTCTGAAGCTTTCTTT. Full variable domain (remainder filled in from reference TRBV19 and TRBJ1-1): DGGITQSPKYLFRKEGQNVTLSCEQNLNHDAMYWYRQDPGQGLRLIYYSQIVNDFQKGDIAEGYSVSREKKESFPLTVTSAQKNPTAFYLCASRLLRQGSEAFFGQGTRLTVV.

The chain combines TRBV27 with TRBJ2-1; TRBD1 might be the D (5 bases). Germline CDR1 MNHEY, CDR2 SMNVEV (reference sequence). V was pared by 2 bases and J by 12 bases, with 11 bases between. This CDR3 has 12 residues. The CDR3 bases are TGTGCCAGCAGTTTAAGTCTCCAGGGGCAGTTCTTC. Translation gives CASSLSLQGQFF.

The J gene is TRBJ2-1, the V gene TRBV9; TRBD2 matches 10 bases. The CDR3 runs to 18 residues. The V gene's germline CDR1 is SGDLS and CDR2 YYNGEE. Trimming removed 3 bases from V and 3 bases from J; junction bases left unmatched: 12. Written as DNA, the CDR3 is TGTGCCAGCAGCGCCGGGACTAGCGAGACCCCCGGCTACAATGAGCAGTTCTTC. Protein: CASSAGTSETPGYNEQFF.

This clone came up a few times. The CDR3 DNA reads TGTGCCACCTCCGCGAGTTCGGGGAGCGCCTACGAGCAGTACTTC. This encodes CATSASSGSAYEQYF. The chain carries TRBV3-1 (or the pseudogene TRBV3-2) and TRBJ2-7; perhaps TRBD2 as D (5 bases). The germline V gene encodes CDR1 LGHDT and CDR2 YNNKEL (reference sequence). CDR3 length: 15 amino acids. With 10 bases removed from V and 2 bases from J, the gap between germline ends came to 21 bases.

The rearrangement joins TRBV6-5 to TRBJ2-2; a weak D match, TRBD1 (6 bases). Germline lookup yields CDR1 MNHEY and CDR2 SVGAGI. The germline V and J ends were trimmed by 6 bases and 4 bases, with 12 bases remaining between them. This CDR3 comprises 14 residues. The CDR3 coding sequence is TGTGCCAGCAGCCCGGGACACCTCACCGGGGAGCTGTTTTTT. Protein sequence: CASSPGHLTGELFF.

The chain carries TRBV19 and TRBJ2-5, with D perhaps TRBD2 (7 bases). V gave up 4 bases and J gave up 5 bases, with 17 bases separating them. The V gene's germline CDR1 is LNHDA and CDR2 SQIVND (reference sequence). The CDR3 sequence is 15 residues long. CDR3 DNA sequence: TGTGCCAGTAGTAGCGGGGGCGAACCTTGGGAGACCCAGTACTTC. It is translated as CASSSGGEPWETQYF.

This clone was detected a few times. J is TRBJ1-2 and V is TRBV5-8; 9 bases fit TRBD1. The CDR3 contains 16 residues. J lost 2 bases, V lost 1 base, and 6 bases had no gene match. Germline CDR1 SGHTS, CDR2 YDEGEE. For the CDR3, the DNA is TGTGCCAGCAGCTTGAAGGGACAGGGATCCAACTATGGCTACACCTTC. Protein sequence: CASSLKGQGSNYGYTF.

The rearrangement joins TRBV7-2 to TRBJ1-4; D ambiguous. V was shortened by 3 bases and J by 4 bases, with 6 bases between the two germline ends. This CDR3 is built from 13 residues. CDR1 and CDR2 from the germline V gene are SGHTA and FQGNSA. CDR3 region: CASSFGSNEKLFF. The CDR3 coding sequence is TGTGCCAGCAGCTTTGGCAGTAATGAAAAACTGTTTTTT.

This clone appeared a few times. The CDR3 spells CASSQDWVDGGAGDTQYF. The DNA for the CDR3 is TGCGCCAGCAGCCAAGATTGGGTAGACGGGGGGGCTGGAGATACGCAGTATTTT. The genes are TRBV4-3 and TRBJ2-3, with 8 bases matching TRBD2. CDR3 length equals 18 residues. Trimming took 0 bases from V and 5 from J; bases not matched to a gene: 13. CDR1 and CDR2 from the germline V gene are LGHNA and YSLEER.

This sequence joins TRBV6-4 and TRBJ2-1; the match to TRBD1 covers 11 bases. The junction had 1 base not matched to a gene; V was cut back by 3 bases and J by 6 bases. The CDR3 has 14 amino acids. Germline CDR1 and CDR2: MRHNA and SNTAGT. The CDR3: CASSEGTGGNEQFF. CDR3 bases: TGTGCCAGCAGTGAGGGGACAGGGGGCAATGAGCAGTTCTTC.

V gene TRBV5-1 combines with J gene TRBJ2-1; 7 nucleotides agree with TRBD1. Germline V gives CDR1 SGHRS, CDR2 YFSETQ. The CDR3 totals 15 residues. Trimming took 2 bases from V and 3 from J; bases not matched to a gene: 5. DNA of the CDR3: TGCGCCAGCAGCTTTATAGGGGGCGTCTACAATGAGCAGTTCTTC. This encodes CASSFIGGVYNEQFF.

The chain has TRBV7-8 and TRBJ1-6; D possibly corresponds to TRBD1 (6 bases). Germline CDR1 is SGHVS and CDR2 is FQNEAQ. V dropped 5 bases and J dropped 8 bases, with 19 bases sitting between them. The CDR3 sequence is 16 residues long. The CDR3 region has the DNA TGTGCCAGCAGCCTGATTTTTGACAGGAGGTATTCACCCCTCCACTTT. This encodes CASSLIFDRRYSPLHF. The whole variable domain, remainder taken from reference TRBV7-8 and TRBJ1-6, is GAGVSQSPRYKVAKRGQDVALRCDPISGHVSLFWYQQALGQGPEFLTYFQNEAQLDKSGLPSDRFFAERPEGSVSTLKIQRTQQEDSAVYLCASSLIFDRRYSPLHFGNGTRLTVT.

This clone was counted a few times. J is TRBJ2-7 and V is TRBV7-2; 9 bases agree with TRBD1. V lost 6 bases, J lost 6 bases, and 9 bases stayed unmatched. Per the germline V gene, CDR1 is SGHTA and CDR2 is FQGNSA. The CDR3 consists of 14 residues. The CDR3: CASSLGTGSGEQYF. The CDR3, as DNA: TGTGCCAGCAGTCTTGGGACAGGGTCAGGCGAGCAGTACTTC.

The CDR3 DNA is TGTGCCAGCAGCGGACAGCCGGGCACTGAAGCTTTCTTT. It specifies CASSGQPGTEAFF. The chain combines TRBV14 with TRBJ1-1, with TRBD1 as a possible D gene (6 bases). CDR3 length: 13 amino acids. V lost 5 bases to trimming and J lost 4 bases, with 11 bases between them. Germline lookup yields CDR1 SGHDN and CDR2 FVKESK.

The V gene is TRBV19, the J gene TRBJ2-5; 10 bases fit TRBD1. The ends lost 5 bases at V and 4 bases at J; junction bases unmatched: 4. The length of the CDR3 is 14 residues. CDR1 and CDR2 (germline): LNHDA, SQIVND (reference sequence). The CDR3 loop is CASSGGTGVETQYF. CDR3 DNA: TGTGCCAGTAGTGGCGGGACAGGGGTAGAGACCCAGTACTTC.

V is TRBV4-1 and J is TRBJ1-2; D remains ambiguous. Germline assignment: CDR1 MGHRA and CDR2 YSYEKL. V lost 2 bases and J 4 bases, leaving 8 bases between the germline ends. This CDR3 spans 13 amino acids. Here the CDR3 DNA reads TGCGCCAGCAGCCAACCCGGTGGCTATGGCTACACCTTC. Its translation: CASSQPGGYGYTF.

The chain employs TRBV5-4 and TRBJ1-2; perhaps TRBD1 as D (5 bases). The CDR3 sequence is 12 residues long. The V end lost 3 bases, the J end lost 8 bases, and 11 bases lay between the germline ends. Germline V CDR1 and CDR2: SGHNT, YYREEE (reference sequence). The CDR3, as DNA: TGTGCCAGCAGCTCGGACAATCGGGGCTACACCTTC. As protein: CASSSDNRGYTF.

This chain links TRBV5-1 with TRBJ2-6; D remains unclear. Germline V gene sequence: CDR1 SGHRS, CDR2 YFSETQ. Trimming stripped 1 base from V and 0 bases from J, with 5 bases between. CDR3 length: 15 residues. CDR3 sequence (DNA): TGCGCCAGCAGCTTGTCTAACTCTGGGGCCAACGTCCTGACTTTC. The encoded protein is CASSLSNSGANVLTF.

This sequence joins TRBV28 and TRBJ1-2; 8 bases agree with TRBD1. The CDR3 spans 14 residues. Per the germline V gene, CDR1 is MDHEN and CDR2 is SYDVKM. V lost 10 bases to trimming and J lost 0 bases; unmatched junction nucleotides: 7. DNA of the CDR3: TGTGCCACCACCCGACAGGGGACTAACTATGGCTACACCTTC. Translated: CATTRQGTNYGYTF.

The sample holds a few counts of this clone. CDR3 sequence: CASSSASGGTPYPDTQYF. The CDR3 DNA reads TGTGCCAGCAGCTCTGCTAGCGGGGGGACACCCTACCCAGATACGCAGTATTTT. This rearrangement joins TRBV7-6 to TRBJ2-3, with 11 bases that match TRBD2. The CDR3 sequence is 18 residues long. CDR1 and CDR2 (germline): SGHVS, FNYEAQ. V shed 4 bases and J 4 bases; nucleotides not matched to a gene: 13.